This T cell receptor (beta chain) comes out of a study of human T cells and chemical hapten exposure. The sample holds a few counts of this clonotype. The time point was: patch test 1, 2 weeks after DPC sensitization. Treatment denoted: therapeutic diphenylcyclopropenone sensitization with weekly scalp DPC. Deletions cut 5 bases from V and 4 bases from J, with 14 bases between. Germline values: CDR1 LGHDT, CDR2 YNNKEL (reference sequence). CDR3 size: 14 residues. MiXCR, run by TCRdb on the RACE reads, gives a single entry per CDR3 protein. The repertoire holds roughly 360,000 distinct CDR3 sequences, with 4.8% as singletons.

This chain joins TRBV3-1 and TRBJ1-2; possibly TRBD1 for D (6 bases). The receptor was derived from a woman in her fifties or sixties with alopecia areata. Some clones in this sample may be carry-over from other donors' samples. The sequencing here drew on whole blood, taken in connection with sensitization to the hapten diphenylcyclopropenone (DPC). Written as DNA, the CDR3 is TGTGCCAGCAGCACCCGACAGGTGGCCTATGGCTACACCTTC. It encodes CASSTRQVAYGYTF. The full variable domain, completed using reference TRBV3-1 and TRBJ1-2, is DTAVSQTPKYLVTQMGNDKSIKCEQNLGHDTMYWYKQDSKKFLKIMFSYNNKELIINETVPNRFSPKSPDKAHLNLHINSLELGDSAVYFCASSTRQVAYGYTFGSGTRLTVV.